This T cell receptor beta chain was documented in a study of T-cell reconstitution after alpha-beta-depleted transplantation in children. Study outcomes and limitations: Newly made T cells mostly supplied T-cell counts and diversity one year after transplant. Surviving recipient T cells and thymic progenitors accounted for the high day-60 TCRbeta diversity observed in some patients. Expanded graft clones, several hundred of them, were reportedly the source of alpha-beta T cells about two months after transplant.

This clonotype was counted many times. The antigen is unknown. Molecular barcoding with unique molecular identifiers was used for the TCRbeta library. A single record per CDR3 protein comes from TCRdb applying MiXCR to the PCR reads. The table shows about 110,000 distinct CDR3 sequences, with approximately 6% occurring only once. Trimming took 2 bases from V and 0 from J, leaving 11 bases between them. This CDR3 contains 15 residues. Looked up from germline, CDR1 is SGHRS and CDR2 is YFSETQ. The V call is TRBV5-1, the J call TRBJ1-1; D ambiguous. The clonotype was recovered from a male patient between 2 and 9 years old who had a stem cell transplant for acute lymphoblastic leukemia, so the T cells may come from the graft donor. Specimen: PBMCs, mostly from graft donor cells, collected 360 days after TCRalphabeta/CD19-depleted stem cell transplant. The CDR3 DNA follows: TGCGCCAGCAGCTTAAGTTCCACCCTGAACACTGAAGCTTTCTTT. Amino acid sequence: CASSLSSTLNTEAFF.